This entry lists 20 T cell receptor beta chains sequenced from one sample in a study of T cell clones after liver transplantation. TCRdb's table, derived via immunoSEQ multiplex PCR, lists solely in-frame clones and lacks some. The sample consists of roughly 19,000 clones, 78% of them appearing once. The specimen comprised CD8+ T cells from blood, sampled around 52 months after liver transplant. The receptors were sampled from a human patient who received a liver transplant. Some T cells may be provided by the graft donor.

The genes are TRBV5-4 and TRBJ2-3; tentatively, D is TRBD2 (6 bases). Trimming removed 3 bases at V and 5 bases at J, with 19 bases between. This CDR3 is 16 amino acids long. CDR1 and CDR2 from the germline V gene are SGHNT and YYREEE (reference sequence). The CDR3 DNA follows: TGTGCCAGCAGCTCCCCCGAGCGAGGAGGGGTAGATACGCAGTATTTT. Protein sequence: CASSSPERGGVDTQYF. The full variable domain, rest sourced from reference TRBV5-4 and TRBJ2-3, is ETGVTQSPTHLIKTRGQQVTLRCSSQSGHNTVSWYQQALGQGPQFIFQYYREEENGRGNFPPRFSGLQFPNYSSELNVNALELDDSALYLCASSSPERGGVDTQYFGPGTRLTVL.

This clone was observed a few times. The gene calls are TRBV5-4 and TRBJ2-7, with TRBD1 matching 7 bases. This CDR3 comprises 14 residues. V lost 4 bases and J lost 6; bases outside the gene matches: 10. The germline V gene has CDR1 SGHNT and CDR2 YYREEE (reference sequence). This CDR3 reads CASSLAEGTAEQYF. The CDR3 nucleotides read TGTGCCAGCAGCCTGGCGGAAGGGACAGCCGAGCAGTACTTC.

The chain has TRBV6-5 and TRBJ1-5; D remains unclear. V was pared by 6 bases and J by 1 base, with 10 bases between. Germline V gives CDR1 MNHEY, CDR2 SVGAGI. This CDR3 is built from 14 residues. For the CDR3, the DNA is TGTGCCAGCAGCACGGGGATGAGCAATCAGCCCCAGCATTTT. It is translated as CASSTGMSNQPQHF.

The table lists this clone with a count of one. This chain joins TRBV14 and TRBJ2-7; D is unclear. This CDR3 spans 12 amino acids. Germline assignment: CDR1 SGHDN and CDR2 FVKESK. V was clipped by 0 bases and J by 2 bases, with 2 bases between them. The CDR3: CASSQEAYEQYF. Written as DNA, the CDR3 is TGTGCCAGCAGCCAAGAGGCCTACGAGCAGTACTTC.

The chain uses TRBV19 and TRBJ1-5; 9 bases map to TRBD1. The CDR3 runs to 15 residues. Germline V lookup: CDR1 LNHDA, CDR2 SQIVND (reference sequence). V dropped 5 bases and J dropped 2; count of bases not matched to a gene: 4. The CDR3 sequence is CASSQQGAGNQPQHF. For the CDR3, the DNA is TGTGCCAGTAGTCAACAGGGGGCCGGCAATCAGCCCCAGCATTTT.

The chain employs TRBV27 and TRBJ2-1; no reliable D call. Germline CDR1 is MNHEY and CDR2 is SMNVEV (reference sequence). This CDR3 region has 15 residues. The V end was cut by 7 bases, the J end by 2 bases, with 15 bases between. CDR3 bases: TGTGCCAGCAAAACCAGGTCGAGCGCCTACAATGAGCAGTTCTTC. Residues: CASKTRSSAYNEQFF.

The CDR3 reads CASSSRGGGHTDTQYF. In DNA, the CDR3 is TGTGCCAGCAGCTCCAGGGGGGGAGGGCATACAGATACGCAGTATTTT. V gene TRBV27 combines with J gene TRBJ2-3; D tentatively fits TRBD1 or TRBD2 (7 bases each). The CDR3 consists of 16 residues. In germline, CDR1 is MNHEY, CDR2 SMNVEV (reference sequence). V was pared by 6 bases and J by 3 bases, with 19 bases between.

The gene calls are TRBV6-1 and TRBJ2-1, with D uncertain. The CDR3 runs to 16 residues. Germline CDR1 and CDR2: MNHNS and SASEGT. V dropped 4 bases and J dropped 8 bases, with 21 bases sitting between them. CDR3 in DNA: TGTGCCAGCAGTGTCCCGCGTAAGGGTGGATTTGATGAGCAGTTCTTC. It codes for CASSVPRKGGFDEQFF.

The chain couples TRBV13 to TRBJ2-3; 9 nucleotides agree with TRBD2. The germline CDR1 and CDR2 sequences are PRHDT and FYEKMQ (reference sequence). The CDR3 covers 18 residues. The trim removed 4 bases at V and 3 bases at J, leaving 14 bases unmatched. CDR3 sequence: CASSSRGAGGQLTDTQYF. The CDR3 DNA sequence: TGTGCCAGCAGCTCCCGTGGAGCGGGGGGCCAATTGACAGATACGCAGTATTTT.

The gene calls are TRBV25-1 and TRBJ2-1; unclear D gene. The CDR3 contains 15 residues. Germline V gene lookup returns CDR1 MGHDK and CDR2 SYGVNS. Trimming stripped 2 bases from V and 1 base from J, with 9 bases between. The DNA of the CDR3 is TGTGCCAGCAGTGAAAGCGCTACGTCCTACAATGAGCAGTTCTTC. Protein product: CASSESATSYNEQFF.

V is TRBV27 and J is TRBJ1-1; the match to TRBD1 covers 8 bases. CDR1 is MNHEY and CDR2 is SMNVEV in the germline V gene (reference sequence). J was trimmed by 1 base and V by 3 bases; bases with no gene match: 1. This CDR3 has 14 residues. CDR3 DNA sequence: TGTGCCAGCAGTTTTCAGGGGGCGAACACTGAAGCTTTCTTT. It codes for CASSFQGANTEAFF.

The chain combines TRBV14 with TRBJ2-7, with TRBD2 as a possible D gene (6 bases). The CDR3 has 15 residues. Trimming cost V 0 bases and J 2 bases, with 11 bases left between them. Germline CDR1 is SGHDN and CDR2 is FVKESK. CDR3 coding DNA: TGTGCCAGCAGCCAAGAAGGGGACTTACCCTACGAGCAGTACTTC. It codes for CASSQEGDLPYEQYF. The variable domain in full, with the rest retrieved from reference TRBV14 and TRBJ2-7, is EAGVTQFPSHSVIEKGQTVTLRCDPISGHDNLYWYRRVMGKEIKFLLHFVKESKQDESGMPNNRFLAERTGGTYSTLKVQPAELEDSGVYFCASSQEGDLPYEQYFGPGTRLTVT.

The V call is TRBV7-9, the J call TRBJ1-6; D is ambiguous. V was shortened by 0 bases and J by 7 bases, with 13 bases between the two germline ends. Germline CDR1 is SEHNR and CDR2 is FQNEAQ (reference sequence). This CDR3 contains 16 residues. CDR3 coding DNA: TGTGCCAGCAGCTTAGCGACATCCACCCCAAATTCACCCCTCCACTTT. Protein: CASSLATSTPNSPLHF.

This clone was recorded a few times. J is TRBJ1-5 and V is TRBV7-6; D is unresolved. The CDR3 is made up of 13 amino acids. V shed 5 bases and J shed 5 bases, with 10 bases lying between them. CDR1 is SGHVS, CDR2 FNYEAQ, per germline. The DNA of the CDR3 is TGTGCCAGCAGCCTGGGAGAGGATCAGCCCCAGCATTTT. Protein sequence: CASSLGEDQPQHF.

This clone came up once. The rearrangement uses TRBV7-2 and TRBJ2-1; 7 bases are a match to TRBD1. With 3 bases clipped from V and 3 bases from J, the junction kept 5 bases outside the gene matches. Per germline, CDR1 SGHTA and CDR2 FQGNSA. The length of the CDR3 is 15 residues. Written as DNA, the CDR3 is TGTGCCAGCAGCTTTTCGGACAGGATCTACAATGAGCAGTTCTTC. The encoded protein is CASSFSDRIYNEQFF.

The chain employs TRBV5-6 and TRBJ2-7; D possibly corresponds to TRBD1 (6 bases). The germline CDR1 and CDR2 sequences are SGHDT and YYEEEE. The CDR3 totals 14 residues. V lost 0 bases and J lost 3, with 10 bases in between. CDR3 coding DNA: TGTGCCAGCAGCTTGGACAGGGAAAACTACGAGCAGTACTTC. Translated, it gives CASSLDRENYEQYF.

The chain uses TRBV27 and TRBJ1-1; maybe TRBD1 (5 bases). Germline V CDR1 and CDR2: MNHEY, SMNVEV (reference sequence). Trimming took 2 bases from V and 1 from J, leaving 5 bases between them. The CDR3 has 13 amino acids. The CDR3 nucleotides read TGTGCCAGCAGTTTACAGGGGAACACTGAAGCTTTCTTT. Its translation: CASSLQGNTEAFF.

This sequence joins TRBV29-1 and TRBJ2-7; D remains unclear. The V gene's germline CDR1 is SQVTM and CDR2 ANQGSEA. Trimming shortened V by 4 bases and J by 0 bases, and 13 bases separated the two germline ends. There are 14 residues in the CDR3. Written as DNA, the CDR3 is TGCAGCGTTGTAGGTCAGGAGAGCTCCTACGAGCAGTACTTC. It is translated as CSVVGQESSYEQYF.

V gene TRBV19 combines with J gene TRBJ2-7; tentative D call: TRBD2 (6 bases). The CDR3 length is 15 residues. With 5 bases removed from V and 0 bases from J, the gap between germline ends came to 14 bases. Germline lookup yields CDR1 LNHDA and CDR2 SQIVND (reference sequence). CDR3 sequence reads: CASSPELGGSYEQYF. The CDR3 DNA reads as TGTGCCAGTAGTCCTGAGCTGGGGGGCTCCTACGAGCAGTACTTC.

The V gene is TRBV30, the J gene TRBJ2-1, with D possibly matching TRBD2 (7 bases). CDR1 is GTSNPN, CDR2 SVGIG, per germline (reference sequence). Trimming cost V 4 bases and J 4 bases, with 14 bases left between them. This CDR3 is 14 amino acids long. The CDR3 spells CAWKTGGLYNEQFF. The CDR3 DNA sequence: TGTGCCTGGAAGACGGGGGGCTTATACAATGAGCAGTTCTTC.